Sequencing of this T cell receptor (beta chain) was carried out in a study of long-term antiretroviral therapy in people with HIV. Study results and caveats: Increased diversity was seen after ART, yet it remained lower than in transplant donor controls. Whereas controls had wider CDR3 length ranges, HIV repertoires had narrower ones.

This CDR3 contains 12 residues. V lost 6 bases to trimming and J lost 4 bases, with 8 bases between them. Germline-derived CDR1 and CDR2 are SGHTA and FQGNSA. This clone was observed a single time. The antigen is not known. Investigators performed immunoSEQ version v3.0 at survey level. The sequencing target was about 35,000-50,000 T-cell genomes per sample. Assay: immunoSEQ multiplex PCR; the TCRdb copy retains only in-frame clones and omits some. The table lists about 24,000 clones, roughly 94% of them singletons. The samples, holding roughly 1-11 million cryopreserved PBMC, were thawed before DNA extraction was carried out.

This receptor was obtained from a woman aged 50 to 60 with HIV. The sequencing here drew on unsorted PBMCs, taken about 5 years after starting antiretroviral therapy. This chain uses TRBV7-2 with TRBJ2-3; D is uncertain. The CDR3, as DNA: TGTGCCAGCAGTCGAGGACCAGATACGCAGTATTTT. Translating it yields CASSRGPDTQYF.